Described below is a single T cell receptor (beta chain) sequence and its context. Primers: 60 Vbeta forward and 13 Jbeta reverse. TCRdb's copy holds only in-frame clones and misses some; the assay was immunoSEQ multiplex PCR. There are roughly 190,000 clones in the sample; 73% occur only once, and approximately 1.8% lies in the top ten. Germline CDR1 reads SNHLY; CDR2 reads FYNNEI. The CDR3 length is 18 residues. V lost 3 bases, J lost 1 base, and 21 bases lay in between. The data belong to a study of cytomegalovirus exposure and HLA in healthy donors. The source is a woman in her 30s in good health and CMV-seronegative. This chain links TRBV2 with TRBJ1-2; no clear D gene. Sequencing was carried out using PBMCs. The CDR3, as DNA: TGTGCCAGCAGTGATGCGGGGTCGTCCCGAATCATTAACTATGGCTACACCTTC. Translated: CASSDAGSSRIINYGYTF.